This TCR beta chain was sequenced for a study of cytomegalovirus exposure and HLA in healthy donors (dated by TCRdb to 2016 to 2017). For the study in its entirety: In an earlier analysis of some 610 of the donors, 276 Gb of sequence data and 90 million to 120 million unique TCR beta sequences from 150 million to 200 million T cells were reported. Roughly 290 gigabases of sequencing data and around 80 million unique TCR sequences made up an early release that covered nearly 650 HLA-typed donors. Of the roughly 400 genotyped donors, roughly 85% fell in the genetic ancestry cluster associated with self-reported Caucasian donors. The aim of the study was to test whether cataloging public T cell receptors could identify signatures of past pathogen exposure. The T cell repertoires of about 700 subjects were profiled by immunosequencing and related to cytomegalovirus serostatus. Besides the first cohort of approximately 670 subjects, a separate validation cohort made up of over a hundred different subjects was used. High-throughput TCR immunosequencing, statistical association of individual TCRs with disease status, and machine learning were combined to predict cytomegalovirus infection status. A later analysis re-analyzed previously published TCR beta repertoires from hundreds of donors and added high-resolution HLA genotyping to study TCR occurrence patterns. The later analysis used no new phenotypic data to find candidate immune exposures, relying instead on TCR beta sequences and their occurrence across donors. To decide whether each TCR beta V gene segment behaved as functional or pseudogenic, an earlier analysis of some 600 of the donors relied on high-throughput TCR beta sequencing. Donor age, sex, ethnicity and CMV serostatus were collected together with the repertoire data. In a later genetic analysis, genome-wide SNP genotypes for 398 of the 666 donors were used, and that subset was treated as a discovery cohort. All discovery cohort repertoires had been generated on a single sequencing platform. Both class I and class II loci were covered by HLA typing, at four-digit resolution. The number of typed donors differed by locus: roughly 629-640 for A, B, C, DRB1 and DQB1; some 500 for DQA1; approximately 610 for DPA1; and some 450 for DPB1. Because of strong linkage in the cohort, a handful of DR-DQ haplotypes were treated as single units for association and clustering. Across some 400 genotyped donors of the cohort, an average of approximately 240,000 unique TCR beta nucleotide sequences per donor were sequenced, and 15% to 20% of those sequences were non-productive. The paper as a whole reports these results and caveats: According to a later analysis, most CMV-associated TCR beta chains appeared to be HLA-restricted, and the HLA associations seemed to be driven largely by CMV exposure. A further reported finding was that TCR beta sequences accurately predicted the HLA-A and HLA-B alleles for most subjects in the first cohort. A total of 150 to 200 TCR beta chains were listed by the study as associated with cytomegalovirus. Strong co-occurrence of HLA alleles, especially DR and DQ, made assigning TCR associations to individual alleles difficult. According to a later analysis, parvovirus B19, influenza, CMV and Epstein-Barr virus appeared linked to several top co-occurrence clusters. The classifier was reported to diagnose cytomegalovirus status with high specificity and sensitivity in both the original and validation cohorts. Because some donors lacked HLA typing at each locus, the association tests relied only on the typed subset. At a false discovery rate of 0.05, a later analysis linked about 16,000 TCR beta sequences to specific HLA alleles. Broadly in line with IMGT annotations, most TCR beta V segments showed up in productive rearrangements about 90% or about 30% of the time in an earlier analysis of under 700 of the donors. A later genetic analysis associated a missense DCLRE1C variant with V-gene and J-gene trimming of TCR beta chains, and an independent cohort replicated the association. A later genetic analysis reported fewer N-insertions in productive TCRs among donors in an Asian-associated ancestry cluster than the approximately 670-donor mean. Across donors, most TCR sequences were observed very rarely, whereas some public TCRs were present in many individuals. For the cohort, immune exposure information was limited to CMV serostatus. Some IMGT-functional V segments, including TRBV6-2 and TRBV6-3, could not be told apart with the 87-base-pair reads, so those segments were excluded. A group of highly shared sequence variants was considered likely to be a technical artifact of the sequencing pipeline. Three of the identified cytomegalovirus-associated TCR beta chains were confirmed in vitro to be specific for cytomegalovirus antigens. Sequencing depth was assumed to be roughly uniform across donors in the presence/absence analyses, though that assumption may not hold. It was suggested by the authors that the approach could potentially be generalized to other disease states and immunological phenotypes. In a later analysis, HLA-associated TCR beta chains showed more clonal expansion and lower generation probabilities than non-associated chains that were equally common. The cohort was sequenced for TCR beta chains only, and without alpha or paired-chain data the features that could be detected were limited. A later analysis found that TCR association rates varied across HLA loci, with DRB1 alleles showing the most associated TCRs and HLA-C alleles the fewest. The earlier analysis of nearly 600 of the donors excluded over 15 rarely observed V segments, including chromosome 9 orphons, because counts were too low. Linkage disequilibrium might explain the correlated functional status among segregating V segments, but an unknown experimental factor could not be ruled out.

Points on this clone: Its target antigen remains unknown. It has no much larger one-base neighbor in the sample; base qualities were not kept.

Libraries were built with the immunoSEQ multiplex PCR assay. For the multiplex PCR, a mixture combining 60 forward primers for TCR Vbeta segments and 13 reverse primers for TCR Jbeta segments was used. The CDR3 region of rearranged TCR beta genes was amplified from genomic DNA by a multiplex PCR assay. The amplified TCR beta libraries were sequenced on the Illumina HiSeq System as 87-base-pair reads. The original methods were these. A later analysis tallied tens of millions of unique TCR beta chains across the 660 or so repertoires, and 10 million to 11 million of those chains were shared by two or more donors. A nearest-neighbor algorithm error-corrected the raw reads and collapsed the reads into unique sequences, merging closely related sequences to remove PCR and sequencing errors. V, D and J gene segments were assigned by aligning CDR3 sequences to IMGT reference sequences. For a sequence to be retained, a match of at least six nucleotides was required to both a V gene segment and a J gene segment. A rearrangement was called productive if the CDR3 had no stop codons and remained in frame with V and J, and every other rearrangement was called non-productive. Following IMGT convention, CDR3 was defined as the stretch from the second conserved V-encoded cysteine to the conserved J-encoded phenylalanine. Sequences without an unambiguous match to a single V gene segment were excluded from the earlier analysis of several hundred of the donors. In an earlier analysis of more than 500 of the donors, a V segment was called functional when productive rearrangements were above 56.7%, and segregating when the standard deviation between donors exceeded 5%. A statistical classification framework was developed to diagnose cytomegalovirus status using the catalog of TCR beta chain sequences. In a later analysis, TCR nucleotide sequences were compared against IMGT/GENE-DB human TR gene sequences so that V and J genes could be assigned. The TCRdist pipeline was used in a later analysis to assign CDR3 sequences and most-parsimonious VDJ recombination scenarios. In a later analysis, each TCR beta chain was defined by its CDR3 amino acid sequence together with its V-gene family, and reads lacking a unique V-gene family were excluded. As a way to deal with suspected cross-contamination and a sequencing artifact, a later analysis dropped 450 to 600 nucleotide sequences that were highly shared and had low generation probability. For each public chain, a later analysis derived a clonal expansion index from normalized ranks of inferred template counts within each repertoire. A later analysis computed generation probabilities with a VDJ recombination model fitted to out-of-frame rearrangements, and checked the results against IGoR. In a later analysis, TCR-TCR, TCR-HLA and TCR-CMV co-occurrence was scored with hypergeometric tests, and a repertoire-size bias correction was applied to TCR pairs. To estimate false discovery rates, a later analysis permuted the HLA or CMV assignments 20 times. A later analysis grouped co-occurring TCRs with DBSCAN, adding TCRdist sequence similarity when clustering within HLA-allele-positive subsets. Repertoires with fewer than 30,000 or more than 120,000 public chains were left out of co-occurrence clustering, as were four to six repertoires with anomalous nucleotide sharing. TCRdb provides this immuneACCESS table in a form limited to in-frame rearrangements. Some clones are lacking; in checked studies, under half of them reflect an unresolved V gene, and why the rest are absent is not known. The DNA was the basis for D and trimming; V, J and clone size are from that table. This sample gives 80,000 to 95,000 clones in total; 86% of them show up just once. Jointly, the top ten make up approximately 10% of the sample.

CDR1 and CDR2, per the germline V gene, are SGHTA and FQGNSA. At the junction V is shortened by 5 bases and J by 5 bases; bases outside the gene matches: 12. Measured from the cysteine to the phenylalanine, the CDR3 is 15 residues long. Of the read, only the CDR3 DNA is kept; its 45 bases are in frame from base 1. In total, just over 650 healthy bone marrow donors made up the cohort. All cohort members were sampled while nominally healthy, although unrecorded immune exposures were likely present. The donor was CMV seropositive and was included in the group of 250 to 300 seropositive cohort members. A peripheral blood sample was collected from each donor, and TCR beta sequencing was performed on peripheral blood mononuclear cells. Genomic DNA was extracted from the blood cell samples with the Qiagen DNeasy Blood Extraction Kit.

Rearrangement joined TRBV7-2 to TRBJ2-7, and 7 junctional nucleotides match TRBD2. The clonotype originates from a man between 25 and 39 years old in good health and CMV-seropositive. The sequenced material came from PBMCs. The CDR3 protein: CASSAGDGSFNEQYF. The sequenced DNA is TGTGCCAGCAGCGCGGGAGACGGGAGTTTCAACGAGCAGTACTTC.